This TCR beta chain was captured by sequencing in a study of T cell responses to AZD1222 COVID-19 vaccine. General study findings and limits: White British ancestry dominated among donors, who included more females, and clonal diversity was possibly underestimated.

Sequencing was performed with immunoSEQ multiplex PCR; in TCRdb, only in-frame clones are kept and a portion is missing. The data show 120,000 or so clones, 90% seen once. V was clipped by 4 bases and J by 2 bases, with 6 bases between them. Per germline, CDR1 SGHVS and CDR2 FQNEAQ. This CDR3 has 13 amino acids. This clone came up once. The antigen is unknown. The source material was peripheral blood, sampled on day 0 of AZD1222 vaccination. V usage is TRBV7-8 and J usage is TRBJ2-4; no definite D call. This sequence originates from an adult in good health. The CDR3 sequence: CASSSRSKNIQYF. The DNA for the CDR3 is TGTGCCAGCAGCTCCCGTTCCAAAAACATTCAGTACTTC.